This T cell receptor beta chain was identified during a study of shared clonotypes between healthy human individuals. This was a deep-level run. Sequenced by immunoSEQ multiplex PCR; TCRdb stores in-frame clones only, minus some. The repertoire holds 2 million to 2.5 million clones, with 80% to 95% as singletons. This clone occurred a few times. The antigen is undetermined. Study-level results: Rarefaction curves obtained for sorted subsets showed sequencing incomplete despite large depth. Across four donors, naive CD4 shared 5% to 5.5%, naive CD8 about 3.2%, memory CD4 roughly 2.5%, memory CD8 roughly 0.37%.

The CDR3 covers 14 residues. CDR1 and CDR2 (germline): SGHRS, YFSETQ. V lost 2 bases, J lost 9 bases, and 7 bases stayed unmatched. Each sample came from a Caucasian adult donor living in Nashville, Tennessee. This TCR came from a young man in good health. Some clones in this sample may be carry-over from other donors' samples. What was sequenced was naive CD4+ T cells from PBMCs. The subset here: CD45RA+ positively selected. V and J are TRBV5-1 and TRBJ1-1; 10 bases line up with TRBD1. The CDR3: CASSFLRTGGQAFF. CDR3 bases: TGCGCCAGCAGCTTCCTTAGGACAGGGGGTCAAGCTTTCTTT.